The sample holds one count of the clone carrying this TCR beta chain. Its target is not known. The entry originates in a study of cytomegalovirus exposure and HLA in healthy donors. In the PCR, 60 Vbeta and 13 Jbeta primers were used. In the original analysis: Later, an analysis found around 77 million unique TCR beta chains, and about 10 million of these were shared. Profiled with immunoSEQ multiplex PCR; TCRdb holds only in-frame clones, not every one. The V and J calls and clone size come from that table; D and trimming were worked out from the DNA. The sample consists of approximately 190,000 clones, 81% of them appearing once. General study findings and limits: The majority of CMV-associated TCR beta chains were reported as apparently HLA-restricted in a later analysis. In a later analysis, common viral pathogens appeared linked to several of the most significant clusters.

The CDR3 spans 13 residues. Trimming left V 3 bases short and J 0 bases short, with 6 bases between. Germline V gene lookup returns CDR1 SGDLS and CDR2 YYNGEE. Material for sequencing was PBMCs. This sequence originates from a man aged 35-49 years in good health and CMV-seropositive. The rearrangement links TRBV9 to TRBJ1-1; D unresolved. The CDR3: CASSDGVNTEAFF. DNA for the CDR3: TGTGCCAGCAGCGACGGTGTGAACACTGAAGCTTTCTTT.